The text below deals with one T cell receptor beta chain. Under the authors' procedure: Estimation of nucleated cell counts was performed using reference gene primer amplification. This table comes from immunoSEQ multiplex PCR, and its TCRdb copy is limited to in-frame clones, with some not included. D and trimming were read from the DNA, whereas the V and J calls and clone size are those reported in that table. The sample carries about 160,000 clones, approximately 80% recorded once. The CDR3 extends over 14 amino acids. Germline V CDR1 and CDR2: SQVTM, ANQGSEA. This record belongs to a study of blood T cell repertoires in COVID-19.

This chain connects TRBV29-1 to TRBJ2-2; 7 bases align to TRBD1. The TCR sequence derives from a woman of 80 years or more with active or convalescent COVID-19. The sample comprised peripheral blood. The CDR3 protein is CSFRQGGVAGELFF. The CDR3 DNA reads TGCAGTTTTCGACAGGGCGGAGTGGCCGGGGAGCTGTTTTTT.